The 21 T cell receptor beta chains given below trace back to one sample, sequenced in a study of spatial heterogeneity in lung cancer. In TCRdb, the 5' RACE reads were re-called with MiXCR into one record per CDR3 protein. This table has tens of thousands of distinct CDR3 sequences, 7.5% to 8% appearing once. Sample time point: sample taken at primary tumor resection. Sequencing was performed on whole RNA extracted from tumor and nontumor lung tissue, or from frozen PBMC, and the material was left unsorted. The sample consisted of PBMCs, taken at surgery. These receptors were obtained from a male donor with early-stage non-small cell lung cancer.

This clonotype was detected ten times or more. This chain connects TRBV4-3 to TRBJ2-5; a weak D match, TRBD1 (8 bases). The CDR3 sequence is 18 residues long. Germline V gene data show CDR1 as LGHNA and CDR2 as YSLEER. V lost 6 bases to trimming and J lost 3 bases, with 26 bases between them. CDR3 sequence (DNA): TGCGCCAGCAGAATGACAGGGGCTAGCGGAATTCCCAAAGAGACCCAGTACTTC. It codes for CASRMTGASGIPKETQYF.

This clonotype was picked up many times. The rearrangement joins TRBV20-1 to TRBJ2-1; 14 nucleotides align to TRBD2. The CDR3 has 15 amino acids. Germline-derived CDR1 and CDR2 are DFQATT and SNEGSKA (reference sequence). CDR3: CSERSGTSGGNEQFF. The CDR3 coding sequence is TGCAGCGAAAGGTCCGGGACTAGCGGGGGTAATGAGCAGTTCTTC.

In this sample, this clonotype turned up many times. The chain has TRBV11-2 and TRBJ1-6; D unclear. The CDR3 length is 14 residues. Germline V gene sequence: CDR1 SGHAT, CDR2 FQNNGV. V was pared by 2 bases and J by 9 bases, with 11 bases between. The CDR3 sequence: CASSLSAGTSPLHF. For the CDR3, the DNA is TGTGCCAGCAGCTTATCCGCTGGTACTTCACCCCTCCACTTT.

This clonotype was detected ten times or more. V usage is TRBV12-3 or TRBV12-4 and J usage is TRBJ2-1, with TRBD2 matching 8 bases. V lost 5 bases to trimming and J lost 3 bases; unmatched junction nucleotides: 9. The CDR3 consists of 16 residues. The CDR3, as DNA: TGTGCCAGCAGTGCTTCGGCGGGGGGATTCTACAATGAGCAGTTCTTC. It encodes CASSASAGGFYNEQFF.

Ten or more counts support this clonotype. V is TRBV7-2 and J is TRBJ1-5; D ambiguous. Per germline, CDR1 SGHTA and CDR2 FQGNSA. V lost 8 bases to trimming and J lost 1 base, with 9 bases between them. The CDR3 runs to 13 residues. The CDR3 DNA reads as TGTGCCAGCGGGGAGACGAGCAATCAGCCCCAGCATTTT. Amino acids: CASGETSNQPQHF. Looking up the rest from reference TRBV7-2 and TRBJ1-5 gives the full variable domain: GAGVSQSPSNKVTEKGKDVELRCDPISGHTALYWYRQSLGQGLEFLIYFQGNSAPDKSGLPSDRFSAERTGGSVSTLTIQRTQQEDSAVYLCASGETSNQPQHFGDGTRLSIL.

This clonotype was detected only a few times. The chain recombines TRBV25-1 with TRBJ2-3, with 8 positions matching TRBD2. CDR1 and CDR2 (germline): MGHDK, SYGVNS. Trimming took 3 bases from V and 6 from J; bases not matched to a gene: 5. CDR3 length: 14 residues. The CDR3 loop reads CASSEGLGADTQYF. CDR3 DNA sequence: TGTGCCAGCAGTGAGGGACTAGGGGCCGATACGCAGTATTTT. Variable domain in full (rest from reference TRBV25-1 and TRBJ2-3): EADIYQTPRYLVIGTGKKITLECSQTMGHDKMYWYQQDPGMELHLIHYSYGVNSTEKGDLSSESTVSRIRTEHFPLTLESARPSHTSQYLCASSEGLGADTQYFGPGTRLTVL.

This clonotype was counted many times. V gene TRBV5-1 combines with J gene TRBJ2-1; 7 bases map to TRBD2. The germline V gene has CDR1 SGHRS and CDR2 YFSETQ. Trimming at V came to 0 bases and at J to 5 bases, leaving 8 bases not matched to a gene. The CDR3 runs 16 residues. CDR3 residues: CASSLGGASGNNEQFF. The CDR3 nucleotides are TGCGCCAGCAGCTTGGGGGGTGCTAGCGGAAACAATGAGCAGTTCTTC.

This clonotype was detected many times. This chain joins TRBV15 and TRBJ1-2; D gene uncertain. The germline gives CDR1 LNHNV, CDR2 YYDKDF (reference sequence). Trimming shortened V by 5 bases and J by 5 bases, and 6 bases separated the two germline ends. The CDR3 totals 11 residues. This CDR3 is CATSEGYGYTF. CDR3 in DNA: TGTGCCACCAGCGAGGGTTATGGCTACACCTTC.

There are many counts of this clonotype. V is TRBV29-1 and J is TRBJ2-3; D not certain. V shed 8 bases and J shed 7 bases, with 10 bases lying between them. The CDR3 sequence is 10 residues long. Germline CDR1 and CDR2: SQVTM and ANQGSEA. The CDR3 is CSFVQHTQYF. The CDR3 DNA is TGCAGCTTCGTACAGCATACGCAGTATTTT.

The chain joins TRBV27 to TRBJ2-7; D is possibly TRBD2 (7 bases). V lost 7 bases and J 4 bases, leaving 17 bases between the germline ends. The CDR3 runs 14 residues. The germline CDR1 and CDR2 sequences are MNHEY and SMNVEV (reference sequence). The CDR3 DNA sequence: TGTGCCAGCAAGCGGGACAAGGGTTTTTACGAGCAGTACGTC. Amino acids: CASKRDKGFYEQYV.

The rearrangement links TRBV2 to TRBJ1-5, with D unclear. Trimming pared 4 bases from V and 2 bases from J, leaving 9 bases between. The CDR3 spans 14 residues. Germline V gene data show CDR1 as SNHLY and CDR2 as FYNNEI. CDR3 protein: CASSGEQGNQPQHF. The CDR3 nucleotides read TGTGCCAGCAGTGGAGAGCAGGGCAATCAGCCCCAGCATTTT.

This clonotype showed up many times. The V call is TRBV6-5, the J call TRBJ2-3; 12 bases map to TRBD2. Germline V CDR1 and CDR2: MNHEY, SVGAGI. The ends lost 1 base at V and 3 bases at J; junction bases unmatched: 5. The CDR3 is 17 residues long. Written as DNA, the CDR3 is TGTGCCAGCAGTTACTTTCTAGCGGGGGGGGCAACAGATACGCAGTATTTT. Amino acids: CASSYFLAGGATDTQYF.

This clonotype has a handful of counts. The genes are TRBV6-5 and TRBJ2-2; D perhaps matches TRBD1 (6 bases). Trimming left V 6 bases short and J 5 bases short, with 16 bases between. The CDR3 consists of 15 residues. Germline CDR1 reads MNHEY; CDR2 reads SVGAGI. CDR3 loop: CASRLYTGYTGELFF. DNA of the CDR3: TGTGCCAGCAGACTGTATACAGGGTATACCGGGGAGCTGTTTTTT.

This clonotype was picked up many times. The chain carries TRBV12-3 or TRBV12-4 and TRBJ1-1; D might be TRBD1 (6 bases). The CDR3 is made up of 13 amino acids. Trimming took off 10 bases at V and 3 bases at J, with 15 bases between the two ends. The CDR3: CAITRGADTEAFF. The DNA for the CDR3 is TGTGCCATCACGCGGGGGGCGGACACTGAAGCTTTCTTT.

In its sample, this clonotype was seen many times. This rearrangement joins TRBV7-9 to TRBJ2-1; the D gene is possibly TRBD2 (5 bases). The CDR3 extends over 16 amino acids. Per germline, CDR1 SEHNR and CDR2 FQNEAQ (reference sequence). V was shortened by 5 bases and J by 9 bases, with 23 bases between the two germline ends. In DNA, the CDR3 is TGTGCCAGCAGCGGAGGCCACGACCCGGGTGGTCCTGAGCAGTTCTTC. Amino acids: CASSGGHDPGGPEQFF.

Here the CDR3 reads CASSGQGLFGYGYTF. In DNA, the CDR3 is TGTGCCAGCAGTGGACAGGGGCTGTTTGGCTATGGCTACACCTTC. The chain has TRBV2 and TRBJ1-2, with 8 bases identical to TRBD1. Trimming cost V 4 bases and J 4 bases; bases outside gene matches: 8. The CDR3 has 15 amino acids. The germline gives CDR1 SNHLY, CDR2 FYNNEI.

This clonotype appeared many times. The V gene is TRBV7-8, the J gene TRBJ2-1, with a tentative D call TRBD2 (6 bases). The CDR3 has 15 amino acids. V shed 2 bases and J shed 8 bases, with 16 bases lying between them. Looked up from germline, CDR1 is SGHVS and CDR2 is FQNEAQ. DNA for the CDR3: TGTGCCAGCAGCTTAAGTCGGGGGAGGTTGGATGAGCAGTTCTTC. Protein: CASSLSRGRLDEQFF.

The CDR3 here is CASSYREESNEQFF. The CDR3, as DNA: TGTGCCAGCAGCTATCGGGAGGAGAGCAATGAGCAGTTCTTC. The V and J genes are TRBV7-3 and TRBJ2-1; 7 nucleotides agree with TRBD2. This CDR3 region has 14 residues. Germline lookup yields CDR1 SGHTA and CDR2 FQGTGA. With 4 bases clipped from V and 6 bases from J, the junction kept 6 bases outside the gene matches.

The chain has TRBV6-5 and TRBJ2-5, with D possibly matching TRBD2 (6 bases). This CDR3 spans 15 amino acids. Germline V CDR1 and CDR2: MNHEY, SVGAGI. V was cut by 0 bases and J by 0 bases, with 8 bases left in between. CDR3: CASSYSWDYQETQYF. CDR3 nucleotides: TGTGCCAGCAGTTACTCGTGGGACTACCAAGAGACCCAGTACTTC.

J is TRBJ1-4 and V is TRBV25-1, with a weak D call TRBD1 (5 bases). Trimming took 1 base from V and 0 from J, leaving 6 bases between them. The CDR3 totals 15 residues. Germline CDR1 and CDR2: MGHDK and SYGVNS. CDR3: CASSEWGATNEKLFF. In DNA, the CDR3 is TGTGCCAGCAGTGAATGGGGGGCAACTAATGAAAAACTGTTTTTT.

Many counts were recorded for this clonotype. This sequence joins TRBV6-2 or TRBV6-3 and TRBJ1-3; D uncertain. V lost 7 bases, J lost 0 bases, and 10 bases lay in between. Looked up from germline, CDR1 is MNHEY and CDR2 is SVGEGT. CDR3 length: 14 amino acids. CDR3 amino acids: CASTETFSGNTIYF. CDR3 nucleotide sequence: TGTGCCAGCACCGAGACCTTCTCTGGAAACACCATATATTTT.